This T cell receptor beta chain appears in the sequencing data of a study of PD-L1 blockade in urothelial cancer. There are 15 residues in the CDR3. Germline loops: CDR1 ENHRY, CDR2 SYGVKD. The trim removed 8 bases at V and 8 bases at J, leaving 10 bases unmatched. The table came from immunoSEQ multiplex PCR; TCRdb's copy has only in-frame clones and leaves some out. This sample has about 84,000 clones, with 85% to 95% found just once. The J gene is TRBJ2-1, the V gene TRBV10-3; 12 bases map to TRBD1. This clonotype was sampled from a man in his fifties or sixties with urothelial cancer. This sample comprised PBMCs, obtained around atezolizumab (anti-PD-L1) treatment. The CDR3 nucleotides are TGTGCCATCTACGACGGTGGGACAGGGGGCTATGAGCAGTTCTTC. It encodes CAIYDGGTGGYEQFF.